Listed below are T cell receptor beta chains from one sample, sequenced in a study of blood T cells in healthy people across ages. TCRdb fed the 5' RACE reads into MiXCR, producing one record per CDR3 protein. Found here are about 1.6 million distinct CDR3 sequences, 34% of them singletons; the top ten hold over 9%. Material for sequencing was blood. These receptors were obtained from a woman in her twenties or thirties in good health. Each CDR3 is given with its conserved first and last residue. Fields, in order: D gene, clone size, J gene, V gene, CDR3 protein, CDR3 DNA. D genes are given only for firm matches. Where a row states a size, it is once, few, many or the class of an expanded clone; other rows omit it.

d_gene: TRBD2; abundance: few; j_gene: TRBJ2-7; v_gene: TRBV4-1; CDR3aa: CASSQGGWEGYYEQYF; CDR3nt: TGCGCCAGCAGCCAAGGCGGGTGGGAGGGCTATTACGAGCAGTACTTC
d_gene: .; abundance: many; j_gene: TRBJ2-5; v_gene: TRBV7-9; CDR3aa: CASSLVGNQETQYF; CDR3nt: TGTGCCAGCAGCTTAGTTGGGAACCAAGAGACCCAGTACTTC
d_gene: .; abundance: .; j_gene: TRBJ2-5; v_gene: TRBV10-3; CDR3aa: CAFSVRGEETQYF; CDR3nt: TGTGCCTTCAGTGTACGCGGGGAAGAGACCCAGTACTTC
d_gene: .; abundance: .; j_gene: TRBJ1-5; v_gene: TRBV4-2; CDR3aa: CASSQDWAGSNQPQHF; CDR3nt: TGTGCCAGCAGCCAAGATTGGGCGGGTAGCAATCAGCCCCAGCATTTT
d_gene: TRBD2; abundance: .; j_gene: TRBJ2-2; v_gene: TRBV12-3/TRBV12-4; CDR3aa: CASSFYSGGANGELFF; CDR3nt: TGTGCCAGCAGTTTCTACAGCGGGGGGGCTAACGGGGAGCTGTTTTTT
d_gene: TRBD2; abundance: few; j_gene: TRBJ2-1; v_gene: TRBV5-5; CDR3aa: CASSAGLAGAVEQFF; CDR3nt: TGTGCCAGCAGCGCAGGACTAGCGGGAGCGGTTGAGCAGTTCTTC
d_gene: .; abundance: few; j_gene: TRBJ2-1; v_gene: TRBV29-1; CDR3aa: CSATRVRANEQFF; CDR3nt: TGCAGCGCCACCCGGGTCAGGGCGAATGAGCAGTTCTTC
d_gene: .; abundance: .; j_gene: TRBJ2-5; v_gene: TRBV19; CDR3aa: CASSIGRRETQYF; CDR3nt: TGTGCCAGTAGTATTGGCAGAAGAGAGACCCAGTACTTC
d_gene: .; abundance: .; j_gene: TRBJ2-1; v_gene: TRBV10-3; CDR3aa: CAISESGLDQQFF; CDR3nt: TGTGCCATCAGTGAGTCTGGACTGGATCAGCAGTTCTTC
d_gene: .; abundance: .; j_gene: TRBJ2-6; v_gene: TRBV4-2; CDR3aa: CASSPPFGDPGANVLTF; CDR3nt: TGTGCCAGCAGCCCTCCCTTCGGGGACCCTGGGGCCAACGTCCTGACTTTC
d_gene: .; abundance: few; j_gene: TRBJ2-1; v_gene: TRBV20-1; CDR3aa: CSATDRSYNEQFF; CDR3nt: TGCAGTGCCACCGACAGGTCCTACAATGAGCAGTTCTTC
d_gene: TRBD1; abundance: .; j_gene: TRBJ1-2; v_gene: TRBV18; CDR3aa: CAGSPRTPGQGGYGYTF; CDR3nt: TGTGCCGGCTCACCACGGACACCGGGACAGGGAGGCTATGGCTACACCTTC
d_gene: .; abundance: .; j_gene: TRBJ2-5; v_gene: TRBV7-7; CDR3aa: CASSLVGGTETLYF; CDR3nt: TGTGCCAGCAGCTTAGTGGGAGGCACAGAGACCCTGTACTTC
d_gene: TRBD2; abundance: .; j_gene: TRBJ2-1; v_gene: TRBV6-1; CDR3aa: CASSWGREGNEQFF; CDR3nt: TGTGCCAGCAGTTGGGGCCGGGAGGGAAATGAGCAGTTCTTC
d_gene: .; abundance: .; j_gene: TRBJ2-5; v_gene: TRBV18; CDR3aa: CASSAGMQETQYF; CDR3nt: TGTGCCAGCTCTGCAGGGATGCAAGAGACCCAGTACTTC
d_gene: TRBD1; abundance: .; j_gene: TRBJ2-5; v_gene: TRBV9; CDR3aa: CASSRGQGIWETQYF; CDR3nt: TGTGCCAGCAGCAGAGGACAGGGCATCTGGGAGACCCAGTACTTC
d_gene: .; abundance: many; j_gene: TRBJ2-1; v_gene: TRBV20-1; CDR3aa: CSGRDNEQFF; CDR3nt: TGCAGTGGGCGGGACAATGAGCAGTTCTTC
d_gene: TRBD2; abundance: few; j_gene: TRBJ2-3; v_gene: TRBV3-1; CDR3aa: CASSQDRGGHNTQYF; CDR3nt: TGTGCCAGCAGCCAAGATCGGGGGGGCCACAATACGCAGTATTTT
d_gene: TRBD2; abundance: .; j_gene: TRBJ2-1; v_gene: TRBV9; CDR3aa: CASNQRELGNEQFF; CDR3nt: TGTGCCAGCAACCAGCGGGAGCTTGGCAATGAGCAGTTCTTC
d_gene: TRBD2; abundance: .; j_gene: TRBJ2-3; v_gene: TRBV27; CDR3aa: CASGPYPGTSAPGSTDTQYF; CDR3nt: TGTGCCAGCGGTCCTTACCCCGGGACTAGCGCCCCGGGTAGCACAGATACGCAGTATTTT
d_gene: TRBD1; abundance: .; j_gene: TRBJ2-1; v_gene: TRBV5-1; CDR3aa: CASSLAGTGAVNEQFF; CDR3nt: TGCGCCAGCAGCTTGGCCGGGACAGGGGCGGTCAATGAGCAGTTCTTC
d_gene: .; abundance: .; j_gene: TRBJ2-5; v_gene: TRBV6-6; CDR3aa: CATSWERQTLETQYF; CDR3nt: TGTGCCACCTCCTGGGAAAGACAGACCCTAGAGACCCAGTACTTC
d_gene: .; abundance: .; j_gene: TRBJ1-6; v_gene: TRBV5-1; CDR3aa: CASSLSSVTGISPLHF; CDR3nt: TGCGCCAGCAGCTTGTCGTCGGTTACGGGGATTTCACCCCTCCACTTT